This T cell receptor (beta chain) comes out of a study of CD8 T cells in Susac syndrome. When the RNA was reverse transcribed, random hexamers were used with an input of roughly 0.5 to 1 ug. TCRdb reprocessed the immunoSEQ multiplex PCR reads with MiXCR, giving one entry per CDR3 protein. The data show 150,000 or so distinct CDR3 sequences, just under 95% seen once. The V gene lost 3 bases and the J gene lost 8 bases, with 11 bases spanning the gap. Germline V gene lookup returns CDR1 DFQATT and CDR2 SNEGSKA (reference sequence). The CDR3 length is 12 residues. V is TRBV20-1 and J is TRBJ2-1, with D tentatively TRBD2 (6 bases). This TCR came from a human donor with Susac syndrome. Material: CD4+ T cells from PBMCs. The CDR3 is CSARISGHEQFF. CDR3 bases: TGCAGTGCTAGGATTAGCGGTCATGAGCAGTTCTTC.